Below are 5 T cell receptor beta chains sequenced from a single sample in a study of blood T cell repertoires in COVID-19. Sequenced by immunoSEQ multiplex PCR; TCRdb stores in-frame clones only, minus some. The sample lists about 64,000 clones, over 65% occurring once. The sequenced material came from peripheral blood. Receptors were obtained from a man in his 60s with COVID-19, enrolled during active disease.

The genes are TRBV7-9 and TRBJ2-5; 8 bases fit TRBD2. J lost 5 bases, V lost 8 bases, and 13 bases had no gene match. This CDR3 has 15 amino acids. Germline lookup yields CDR1 SEHNR and CDR2 FQNEAQ (reference sequence). Here the CDR3 reads CASGTSKRELETQYF. CDR3 bases: TGTGCCAGCGGAACTAGCAAGCGGGAGTTGGAGACCCAGTACTTC. Together with reference TRBV7-9 and TRBJ2-5, the CDR3 gives the full variable domain: DTGVSQNPRHKITKRGQNVTFRCDPISEHNRLYWYRQTLGQGPEFLTYFQNEAQLEKSRLLSDRFSAERPKGSFSTLEIQRTEQGDSAMYLCASGTSKRELETQYFGPGTRLLVL.

This clone has only one observation. J is TRBJ2-2 and V is TRBV7-9, with 7 bases that match TRBD1. The CDR3 loop spans 16 amino acids. Trimming took 0 bases from V and 3 from J; bases not matched to a gene: 4. Germline CDR1 reads SEHNR; CDR2 reads FQNEAQ (reference sequence). For the CDR3, the DNA is TGTGCCAGCAGCTTAGCGGGACAGCCTTACACCGGGGAGCTGTTTTTT. Translated, it gives CASSLAGQPYTGELFF.

The genes are TRBV5-5 and TRBJ1-2; the match to TRBD1 covers 9 bases. In germline, CDR1 is SGHKS, CDR2 YYEKEE (reference sequence). The junction had 7 bases not matched to a gene; V was cut back by 2 bases and J by 8 bases. CDR3 length: 14 residues. The CDR3 region has the DNA TGTGCCAGCAGCTTACCACAGGGGGCGGTGGGCTACACCTTC. Residues: CASSLPQGAVGYTF.

This rearrangement joins TRBV15 to TRBJ1-6, with 7 positions matching TRBD1. The CDR3 is 16 amino acids. In germline, CDR1 is LNHNV, CDR2 YYDKDF (reference sequence). With 0 bases clipped from V and 7 bases from J, the junction kept 6 bases outside the gene matches. The CDR3 DNA follows: TGTGCCACCAGCAGAGACCTACAGGGGACAAATTCACCCCTCCACTTT. Protein sequence: CATSRDLQGTNSPLHF.

V is TRBV30 and J is TRBJ1-3; D ambiguous. CDR3 size: 11 residues. Trimming shortened V by 8 bases and J by 4 bases, and 9 bases separated the two germline ends. Germline assignment: CDR1 GTSNPN and CDR2 SVGIG (reference sequence). CDR3 protein: CAGQRGNTIYF. CDR3 DNA: TGTGCCGGCCAAAGAGGAAACACCATATATTTT.